These 10 T cell receptor beta chains share one sample of origin, sequenced in a study of shared clonotypes between healthy human individuals. Using immunoSEQ multiplex PCR, the repertoire was profiled, and TCRdb retains in-frame clones only, with some absent. The sample consists of over a million clones, about 98.5% of them appearing once. The sequenced sample was naive CD4+ T cells sorted from blood. Subset of the sample: CD45RA+ positively selected. The source is a man younger than 40 in good health.

J is TRBJ2-1 and V is TRBV27; D call uncertain. This CDR3 is 14 amino acids long. The germline V and J ends were trimmed by 3 bases and 6 bases, with 12 bases remaining between them. Germline lookup yields CDR1 MNHEY and CDR2 SMNVEV (reference sequence). The CDR3 loop is CASSFLVPGNEQFF. The CDR3 nucleotides read TGTGCCAGCAGTTTCCTAGTTCCGGGCAATGAGCAGTTCTTC.

This rearrangement joins TRBV28 to TRBJ1-5; D perhaps matches TRBD1 (5 bases). There are 13 residues in the CDR3. Germline-derived CDR1 and CDR2 are MDHEN and SYDVKM. The V end lost 9 bases, the J end lost 4 bases, and 13 bases lay between the germline ends. CDR3 protein: CASMRGRNQPQHF. Written as DNA, the CDR3 is TGTGCCAGTATGAGGGGCCGAAATCAGCCCCAGCATTTT.

This sequence joins TRBV5-8 and TRBJ2-7, with D possibly TRBD1 on 5 matching bases. Germline V gives CDR1 SGHTS, CDR2 YDEGEE. CDR3 length equals 12 residues. Between the trimmed V and J ends, which lost 4 bases and 6 bases, there was a span of 11 bases. The CDR3 region has the DNA TGTGCCAGCAGCCGAACAGGTTTCGAGCAGTACTTC. This gives the protein CASSRTGFEQYF.

The genes are TRBV18 and TRBJ2-7; no definite D call. CDR1 and CDR2 from the germline V gene are KGHSH and LQKENI. The V gene lost 2 bases and the J gene lost 1 base, with 15 bases spanning the gap. The CDR3 consists of 16 residues. The CDR3 bases are TGTGCCAGCTCACCATCGATGGACCCTCGTTCCTACGAGCAGTACTTC. Translated, it gives CASSPSMDPRSYEQYF. Full variable domain (outside the CDR3, taken from reference TRBV18 and TRBJ2-7): NAGVMQNPRHLVRRRGQEARLRCSPMKGHSHVYWYRQLPEEGLKFMVYLQKENIIDESGMPKERFSAEFPKEGPSILRIQQVVRGDSAAYFCASSPSMDPRSYEQYFGPGTRLTVT.

This clone was picked up one time. The V call is TRBV28, the J call TRBJ1-5, with a tentative D call TRBD1 (5 bases). CDR1 MDHEN and CDR2 SYDVKM come from the germline V gene. This CDR3 is 16 amino acids long. Trimming took 1 base from V and 5 from J, leaving 15 bases between them. The CDR3 nucleotides are TGTGCCAGCAGTTTATCGGGGGGTTCGCCTCATCAGCCCCAGCATTTT. It translates to CASSLSGGSPHQPQHF.

This clone showed up just once. This chain joins TRBV2 and TRBJ1-5, with D perhaps matching TRBD1 (5 bases). CDR3 length: 15 amino acids. Looked up from germline, CDR1 is SNHLY and CDR2 is FYNNEI. V shed 4 bases and J shed 2 bases, with 12 bases lying between them. As DNA, the CDR3 is TGTGCCAGCAGTGGACAGAAGGGTGGCAATCAGCCCCAGCATTTT. Translation gives CASSGQKGGNQPQHF.

The CDR3 spells CASTPEANTEAFF. The CDR3 region has the DNA TGTGCCAGCACCCCCGAGGCGAACACTGAAGCTTTCTTT. The chain uses TRBV6-5 and TRBJ1-1; unclear D gene. CDR1 is MNHEY and CDR2 is SVGAGI in the germline V gene. This CDR3 contains 13 residues. V was trimmed by 7 bases and J by 1 base, leaving 10 bases between them.

This sequence joins TRBV28 and TRBJ2-7, with a tentative D call TRBD2 (5 bases). Trimming pared 8 bases from V and 2 bases from J, leaving 13 bases between. The CDR3 spans 13 residues. From germline, CDR1 is MDHEN and CDR2 SYDVKM. The CDR3 DNA sequence: TGTGCCAGCGGCAGCGGAGCAACCTACGAGCAGTACTTC. Its translation is CASGSGATYEQYF.

This chain links TRBV11-2 with TRBJ2-7, with D maybe TRBD2 (7 bases). CDR3 size: 15 residues. Looked up from germline, CDR1 is SGHAT and CDR2 is FQNNGV. Trimming took off 1 base at V and 7 bases at J, with 17 bases between the two ends. CDR3 residues: CASSLVGLRGLEQYF. In DNA, the CDR3 is TGTGCCAGCAGCTTAGTGGGACTACGGGGGCTGGAGCAGTACTTC.

The genes are TRBV7-9 and TRBJ1-1; D may be TRBD1 (5 bases). This CDR3 comprises 12 residues. Germline V lookup: CDR1 SEHNR, CDR2 FQNEAQ (reference sequence). V lost 7 bases and J 7 bases, leaving 13 bases between the germline ends. The CDR3 region is CASMQRGDEAFF. CDR3 DNA sequence: TGTGCCAGCATGCAACGGGGCGATGAAGCTTTCTTT.